The 11 T cell receptor beta chains below come from one sample, sequenced in a study of T cells in Graves' hyperthyroidism and ophthalmopathy. The source material, RNA transcripts, was used to amplify TCR beta CDR3 regions. In the first-round RT-PCR of the TCR CDR3, the HTBI primer set was used. Each CDR3 protein is one row after TCRdb ran MiXCR on the multiplex PCR reads. The sample includes about 570,000 distinct CDR3 sequences, 40% to 55% of them seen just once. The sample taken for sequencing was peripheral blood or thyroid tissue (not recorded which). These receptors were obtained from an adult woman with Graves' disease, either hyperthyroidism or ophthalmopathy (not recorded which).

The rearrangement uses TRBV9 and TRBJ1-1, with TRBD1 as a possible D gene (5 bases). CDR1 and CDR2 (germline): SGDLS, YYNGEE. V dropped 5 bases and J dropped 0 bases, with 17 bases sitting between them. The CDR3 consists of 16 residues. CDR3 in amino acids: CASSINTGTMNTEAFF. DNA for the CDR3: TGTGCCAGCAGTATAAACACCGGGACTATGAACACTGAAGCTTTCTTT.

This clonotype was detected many times. The chain employs TRBV7-9 and TRBJ1-1; D possibly corresponds to TRBD1 (6 bases). The CDR3 contains 15 residues. V gave up 5 bases and J gave up 5 bases, with 18 bases separating them. The germline V gene encodes CDR1 SEHNR and CDR2 FQNEAQ (reference sequence). The CDR3 coding sequence is TGTGCCAGCAGCAGACCAGGGGCGAGGGATACTGAAGCTTTCTTT. Its protein product is CASSRPGARDTEAFF. Based on the CDR3 plus reference TRBV7-9 and TRBJ1-1, the full variable domain is DTGVSQNPRHKITKRGQNVTFRCDPISEHNRLYWYRQTLGQGPEFLTYFQNEAQLEKSRLLSDRFSAERPKGSFSTLEIQRTEQGDSAMYLCASSRPGARDTEAFFGQGTRLTVV.

This chain joins TRBV10-3 and TRBJ2-5, with 8 bases aligning to TRBD1. From germline, CDR1 is ENHRY and CDR2 SYGVKD. V lost 0 bases, J lost 6 bases, and 12 bases stayed unmatched. This CDR3 region has 17 residues. DNA of the CDR3: TGTGCCATCAGTGAGTCGACAGGGGTTACCTACGAGCAGACCCAGTACTTC. Translation gives CAISESTGVTYEQTQYF.

The chain recombines TRBV20-1 with TRBJ1-4, with D possibly matching TRBD1 (6 bases). The CDR3 spans 13 residues. V was cut by 6 bases and J by 8 bases, with 16 bases left in between. CDR1 and CDR2 (germline): DFQATT, SNEGSKA (reference sequence). The CDR3 DNA reads as TGCAGTGCCCGGGGGGGCAGGGTCGAAAAACTGTTTTTT. Amino acid sequence: CSARGGRVEKLFF.

A few counts support this clonotype. CDR3 nucleotides: TGTGCCAGCAGCAAATCAGGGGCGGGTGGCTACACCTTC. Its protein is CASSKSGAGGYTF. The chain has TRBV28 and TRBJ1-2, with a weak D call TRBD1 (6 bases). This CDR3 region has 13 residues. The V gene lost 6 bases and the J gene lost 7 bases, with 15 bases spanning the gap. Germline loops: CDR1 MDHEN, CDR2 SYDVKM.

The sample holds a few counts of this clonotype. This chain links TRBV28 with TRBJ1-5; TRBD1 is a possible D gene (6 bases). CDR1 is MDHEN and CDR2 is SYDVKM in the germline V gene. V lost 6 bases and J 0 bases, leaving 12 bases between the germline ends. This CDR3 is 15 amino acids long. The CDR3, as DNA: TGTGCCAGCAGGATAACAGGGACTAGCAATCAGCCCCAGCATTTT. This sequence encodes CASRITGTSNQPQHF.

This chain links TRBV7-6 with TRBJ2-5; the match to TRBD1 covers 8 bases. V shed 4 bases and J 4 bases; nucleotides not matched to a gene: 8. This CDR3 has 15 residues. Germline CDR1 SGHVS, CDR2 FNYEAQ. CDR3 protein: CASSSHRTGPETQYF. The CDR3 DNA reads TGTGCCAGCAGCTCCCACCGGACAGGGCCAGAGACCCAGTACTTC. The full variable domain, rest sourced from reference TRBV7-6 and TRBJ2-5, is GAGVSQSPRYKVTKRGQDVALRCDPISGHVSLYWYRQALGQGPEFLTYFNYEAQQDKSGLPNDRFSAERPEGSISTLTIQRTEQRDSAMYRCASSSHRTGPETQYFGPGTRLLVL.

In regard to this clonotype: One junction end does not reproduce the germline sequence, and a read error may be involved. The chain employs TRBV20-1 and TRBJ2-7; the D is unclear. The CDR3 extends over 11 amino acids. Germline V gives CDR1 DFQATT, CDR2 SNEGSKA (reference sequence). This CDR3 reads CSAPTSCEQYF. The CDR3 DNA follows: TGCAGTGCTCCAACCTCCTGCGAGCAGTACTTC.

The V gene is TRBV28, the J gene TRBJ1-5, with D possibly matching TRBD1 (5 bases). CDR3 length equals 14 residues. With 5 bases removed from V and 6 bases from J, the gap between germline ends came to 14 bases. Germline CDR1 MDHEN, CDR2 SYDVKM. CDR3 sequence: CASSPGQGSQPQHF. In nucleotides, the CDR3 is TGTGCCAGCAGTCCAGGTCAGGGAAGTCAGCCCCAGCATTTT.

V gene TRBV15 combines with J gene TRBJ1-1; a possible D gene is TRBD1 (5 bases). Germline V gene data show CDR1 as LNHNV and CDR2 as YYDKDF (reference sequence). This CDR3 is 15 amino acids long. Trimming removed 1 base from V and 1 base from J, with 10 bases in between. The CDR3 nucleotides are TGTGCCACCAGCAGAGGTGGAGGGACGAACACTGAAGCTTTCTTT. This sequence encodes CATSRGGGTNTEAFF.

This clonotype was detected many times. V is TRBV20-1 and J is TRBJ2-5; 8 bases are shared with TRBD1. The CDR3 consists of 13 residues. Germline V lookup: CDR1 DFQATT, CDR2 SNEGSKA (reference sequence). The J segment lost 7 bases and the V segment lost 5 bases, leaving 9 bases of the junction unmatched. CDR3 loop: CSALGQEGLTQYF. The CDR3 DNA follows: TGCAGTGCTCTGGGACAGGAAGGCTTGACCCAGTACTTC.